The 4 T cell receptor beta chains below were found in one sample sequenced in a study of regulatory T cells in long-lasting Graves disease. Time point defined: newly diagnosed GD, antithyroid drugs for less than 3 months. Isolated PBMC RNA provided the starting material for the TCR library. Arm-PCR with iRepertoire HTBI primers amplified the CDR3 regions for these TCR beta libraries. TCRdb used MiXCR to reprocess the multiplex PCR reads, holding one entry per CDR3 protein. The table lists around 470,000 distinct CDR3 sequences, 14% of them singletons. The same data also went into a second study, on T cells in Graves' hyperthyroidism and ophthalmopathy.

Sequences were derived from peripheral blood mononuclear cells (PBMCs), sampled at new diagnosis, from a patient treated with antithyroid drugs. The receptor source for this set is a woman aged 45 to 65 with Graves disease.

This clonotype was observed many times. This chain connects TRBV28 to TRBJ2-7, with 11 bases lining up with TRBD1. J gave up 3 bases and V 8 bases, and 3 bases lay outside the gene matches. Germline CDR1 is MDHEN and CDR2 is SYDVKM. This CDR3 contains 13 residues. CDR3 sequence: CASGTGGIYEQYF. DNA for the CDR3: TGTGCCAGCGGGACAGGGGGAATCTACGAGCAGTACTTC.

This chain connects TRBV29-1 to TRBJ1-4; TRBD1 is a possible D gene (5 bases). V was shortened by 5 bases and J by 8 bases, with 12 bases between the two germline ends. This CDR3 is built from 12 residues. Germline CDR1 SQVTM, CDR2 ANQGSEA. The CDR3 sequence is CSVSGGDEKLFF. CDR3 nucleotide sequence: TGCAGCGTTTCCGGGGGAGACGAAAAACTGTTTTTT. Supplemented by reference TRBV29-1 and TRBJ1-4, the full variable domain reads SAVISQKPSRDICQRGTSLTIQCQVDSQVTMMFWYRQQPGQSLTLIATANQGSEATYESGFVIDKFPISRPNLTFSTLTVSNMSPEDSSIYLCSVSGGDEKLFFGSGTQLSVL.

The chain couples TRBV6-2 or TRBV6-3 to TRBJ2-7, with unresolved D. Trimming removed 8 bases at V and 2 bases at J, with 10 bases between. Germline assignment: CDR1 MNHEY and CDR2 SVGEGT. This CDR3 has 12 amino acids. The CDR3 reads CASATYPYEQYF. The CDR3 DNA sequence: TGTGCCAGCGCTACTTACCCCTACGAGCAGTACTTC.

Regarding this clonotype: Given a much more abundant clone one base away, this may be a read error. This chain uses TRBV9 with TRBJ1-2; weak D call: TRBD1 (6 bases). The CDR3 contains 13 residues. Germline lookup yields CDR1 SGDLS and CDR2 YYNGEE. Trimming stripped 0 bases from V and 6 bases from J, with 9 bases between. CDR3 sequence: CASSVVQGHGYTF. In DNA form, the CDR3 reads TGTGCCAGCAGCGTAGTACAGGGCCATGGCTACACCTTC.